The rows below give T cell receptor beta chains drawn from one sample of a study of blood T cell repertoires in COVID-19. Produced via immunoSEQ multiplex PCR; TCRdb's table is partial and in-frame only. The data show 95,000 to 150,000 clones, with around 76% seen just once and 2% to 2.5% held by the top ten. The sequenced sample was peripheral blood. These receptor sequences come from a man aged 65 to 85 with acute or convalescent COVID-19. The conserved cysteine and the conserved F or W are not part of the CDR3 here.

v_gene	CDR3aa
TRBV10-3	AISLAGTVNTEAF
TRBV20-1	SARVGVAEKLF
TRBV12-5	ASGLGDQEGEKLF
TRBV7-2	ASSLSGTGNTEAF
TRBV6-2/TRBV6-3	ASSDSSGANNEQF
TRBV2	ASRRMTDQETQY
TRBV5-4	ASSLDRAGYEQY
TRBV6-5	ASSPTHRAYEQY
TRBV27	ASSPGTSIIEKLF
TRBV4-2	ASSQDGLAAYNEQF
TRBV5-1	ASSVTSGELQETQY
TRBV6-4	ASSEGQGHGGYT
TRBV25-1	ASSDPLAGSTDTQY
TRBV18	ASSPRQGPPLH